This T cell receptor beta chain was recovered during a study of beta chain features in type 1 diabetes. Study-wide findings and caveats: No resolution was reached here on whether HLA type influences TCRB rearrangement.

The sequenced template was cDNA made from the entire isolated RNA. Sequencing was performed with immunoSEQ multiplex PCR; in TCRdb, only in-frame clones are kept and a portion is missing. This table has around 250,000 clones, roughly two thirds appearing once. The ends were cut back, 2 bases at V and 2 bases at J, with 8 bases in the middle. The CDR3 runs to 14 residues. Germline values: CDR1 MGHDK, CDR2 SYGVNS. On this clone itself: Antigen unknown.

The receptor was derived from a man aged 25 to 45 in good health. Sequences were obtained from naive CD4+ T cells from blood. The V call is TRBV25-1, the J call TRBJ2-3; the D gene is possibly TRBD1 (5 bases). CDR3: CASSEDRNTDTQYF. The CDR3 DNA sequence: TGTGCCAGCAGTGAAGACAGAAACACAGATACGCAGTATTTT.